This is a list of T cell receptor beta chains from one sample in a study of CD8 T cells in Susac syndrome. TCRdb reprocessed the immunoSEQ multiplex PCR reads with MiXCR, giving one entry per CDR3 protein. The table records 150,000 to 190,000 distinct CDR3 sequences, approximately 94% of them present only once. Material: CD8+ T cells from PBMCs. Receptors originate from a human donor with multiple sclerosis. Both conserved end residues are part of each CDR3. A D gene is named only where the DNA matches it firmly. Expanded clones are given a class, and other clones once, few, many or no size at all.

V gene: TRBV9; clone size: once; J gene: TRBJ2-1; D gene: TRBD1; CDR3 protein: CASSLTGGRGNEQFF; CDR3 DNA: TGTGCCAGCAGCCTCACAGGGGGCCGTGGCAATGAGCAGTTCTTC
V gene: TRBV6-2/TRBV6-3; clone size: NA; J gene: TRBJ2-7; D gene: NA; CDR3 protein: CASSRDGYEQYF; CDR3 DNA: TGTGCCAGCAGCCGGGACGGCTACGAGCAGTACTTC
V gene: TRBV5-4; clone size: NA; J gene: TRBJ1-2; D gene: TRBD1; CDR3 protein: CASSPTGIGGYTF; CDR3 DNA: TGTGCCAGCAGTCCGACAGGGATCGGAGGCTACACCTTC
V gene: TRBV18; clone size: NA; J gene: TRBJ2-1; D gene: NA; CDR3 protein: CASSHNEQFF; CDR3 DNA: TGTGCCAGCTCACACAATGAGCAGTTCTTC
V gene: TRBV20-1; clone size: once; J gene: TRBJ2-1; D gene: TRBD2; CDR3 protein: CSARTSGGNYNEQFF; CDR3 DNA: TGCAGTGCTAGAACTAGCGGGGGAAACTACAATGAGCAGTTCTTC
V gene: TRBV11-2; clone size: NA; J gene: TRBJ2-7; D gene: NA; CDR3 protein: CASSLELSNSYEQYF; CDR3 DNA: TGTGCCAGCAGCTTAGAGCTCAGCAACTCCTACGAGCAGTACTTC
V gene: TRBV12-3/TRBV12-4; clone size: few; J gene: TRBJ2-1; D gene: NA; CDR3 protein: CASSLGGGVYNEQFF; CDR3 DNA: TGTGCCAGCAGTTTAGGTGGCGGGGTCTACAATGAGCAGTTCTTC
V gene: TRBV5-1; clone size: NA; J gene: TRBJ1-2; D gene: TRBD1; CDR3 protein: CASSGPRQGGYTF; CDR3 DNA: TGCGCCAGCAGCGGGCCCCGACAGGGCGGCTACACCTTC
V gene: TRBV30; clone size: NA; J gene: TRBJ1-6; D gene: TRBD1; CDR3 protein: CAWTEPEISGQGYSPLHF; CDR3 DNA: TGTGCCTGGACCGAACCTGAGATCTCGGGACAGGGCTATTCACCCCTCCACTTT
V gene: TRBV4-1; clone size: NA; J gene: TRBJ1-6; D gene: TRBD1; CDR3 protein: CASPRTGANYNSPLHF; CDR3 DNA: TGCGCCAGCCCCCGGACAGGGGCCAACTATAATTCACCCCTCCACTTT
V gene: TRBV11-2; clone size: NA; J gene: TRBJ1-1; D gene: TRBD1; CDR3 protein: CASRDRGSEAFF; CDR3 DNA: TGTGCCAGCAGGGACAGGGGATCGGAAGCTTTCTTT
V gene: TRBV7-9; clone size: NA; J gene: TRBJ2-1; D gene: TRBD2; CDR3 protein: CASSSTSGEQFF; CDR3 DNA: TGTGCCAGCAGCAGTACTAGCGGGGAGCAGTTCTTC
V gene: TRBV7-8; clone size: NA; J gene: TRBJ2-3; D gene: TRBD1; CDR3 protein: CASSLPKVGQITDTQYF; CDR3 DNA: TGTGCCAGCAGCTTACCGAAAGTGGGACAGATCACAGATACGCAGTATTTT
V gene: TRBV4-1; clone size: once; J gene: TRBJ1-1; D gene: NA; CDR3 protein: CASSQDSWEATEAFF; CDR3 DNA: TGCGCCAGCAGCCAAGATAGCTGGGAAGCAACTGAAGCTTTCTTT
V gene: TRBV6-5; clone size: NA; J gene: TRBJ2-1; D gene: NA; CDR3 protein: CASSSNFNEQFF; CDR3 DNA: TGTGCCAGCAGTTCCAACTTCAATGAGCAGTTCTTC